The 6 T cell receptor beta chains below come from one sample, sequenced in a study of CD8 T cells in Susac syndrome. Random-hexamer reverse transcription was applied to about 0.5 to 1 ug RNA. TCRdb analysed the immunoSEQ multiplex PCR reads with MiXCR anew, one entry per CDR3 protein. The table has roughly 170,000 distinct CDR3 sequences, around 93% seen once. The sequenced sample consisted of CD4+ T cells from PBMCs. These receptors came from a human donor with multiple sclerosis.

The J gene is TRBJ1-2, the V gene TRBV11-2; a possible D gene is TRBD1 (5 bases). This CDR3 has 15 amino acids. Germline V CDR1 and CDR2: SGHAT, FQNNGV. V lost 4 bases, J lost 3 bases, and 15 bases lay in between. CDR3 in DNA: TGTGCCAGCAGCTCCGGACCGGGGGGTGACTATGGCTACACCTTC. Translating it yields CASSSGPGGDYGYTF. The full variable domain, completed using reference TRBV11-2 and TRBJ1-2, is EAGVAQSPRYKIIEKRQSVAFWCNPISGHATLYWYQQILGQGPKLLIQFQNNGVVDDSQLPKDRFSAERLKGVDSTLKIQPAKLEDSAVYLCASSSGPGGDYGYTFGSGTRLTVV.

The rearrangement links TRBV18 to TRBJ2-3, with D uncertain. Trimming removed 0 bases from V and 6 bases from J, with 10 bases in between. This CDR3 contains 14 residues. The germline CDR1 and CDR2 sequences are KGHSH and LQKENI. CDR3 nucleotide sequence: TGTGCCAGCTCACCACCTAACTCAAGGGATACGCAGTATTTT. It yields the protein CASSPPNSRDTQYF.

The chain couples TRBV28 to TRBJ2-5; weak D call: TRBD2 (7 bases). Trimming stripped 6 bases from V and 5 bases from J, with 13 bases between. The CDR3 totals 13 residues. The germline V gene encodes CDR1 MDHEN and CDR2 SYDVKM. Written as DNA, the CDR3 is TGTGCCAGCAGAGGGGGGGCGATGGAGACCCAGTACTTC. Amino acid sequence: CASRGGAMETQYF.

The V and J genes are TRBV14 and TRBJ2-7, with 7 bases identical to TRBD1. The CDR3 is 15 amino acids. Germline loops: CDR1 SGHDN, CDR2 FVKESK. J was trimmed by 6 bases and V by 4 bases; bases with no gene match: 12. CDR3 DNA: TGTGCCAGCAGCCCTTCAGGGGGAAAATTGTTCGAGCAGTACTTC. Translation: CASSPSGGKLFEQYF.

Comment on this clonotype: The CDR3 does not end in the conserved phenylalanine or tryptophan, so this is likely a read error. This rearrangement joins TRBV20-1 to TRBJ2-7; D is perhaps TRBD1 (5 bases). Germline lookup yields CDR1 DFQATT and CDR2 SNEGSKA (reference sequence). V lost 0 bases and J 7 bases, leaving 19 bases between the germline ends. The CDR3 totals 15 residues. The CDR3, as DNA: TGCAGTGCTAGAGATGGCGGACACCTTAGTAGTGAGCAGTACTAC. Amino acid sequence: CSARDGGHLSSEQYY.

The J gene is TRBJ2-2, the V gene TRBV12-3 or TRBV12-4; D unresolved. Deletions cut 6 bases from V and 3 bases from J, with 11 bases between. The CDR3 loop spans 14 amino acids. The CDR3 reads CASRNGPHTGELFF. In DNA form, the CDR3 reads TGTGCCAGCAGAAACGGCCCCCACACCGGGGAGCTGTTTTTT.